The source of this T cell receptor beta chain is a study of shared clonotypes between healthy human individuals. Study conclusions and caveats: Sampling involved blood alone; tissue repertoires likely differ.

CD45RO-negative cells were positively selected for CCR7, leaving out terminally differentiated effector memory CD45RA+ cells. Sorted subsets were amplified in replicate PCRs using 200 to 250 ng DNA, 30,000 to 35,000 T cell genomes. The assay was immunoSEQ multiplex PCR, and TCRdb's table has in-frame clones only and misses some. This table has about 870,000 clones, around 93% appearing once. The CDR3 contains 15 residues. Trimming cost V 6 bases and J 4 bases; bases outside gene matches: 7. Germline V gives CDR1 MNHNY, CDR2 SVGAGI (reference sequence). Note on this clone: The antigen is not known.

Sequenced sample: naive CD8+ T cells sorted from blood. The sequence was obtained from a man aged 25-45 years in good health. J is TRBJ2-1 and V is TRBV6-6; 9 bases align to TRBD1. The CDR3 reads CASSFTGGEYNEQFF. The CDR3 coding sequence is TGTGCCAGCAGCTTTACAGGGGGCGAATACAATGAGCAGTTCTTC.